Below, 9 T cell receptor beta chains from the same sample are listed, as sequenced in a study of response to subunit inactivated influenza vaccine. One entry per CDR3 protein, called by TCRdb with MiXCR from the RT-PCR reads. The repertoire holds approximately 200,000 distinct CDR3 sequences, with about an eighth as singletons. Sequenced material: CD8+ T cells sorted from PBMCs, taken about 5 days after vaccination. The receptors derive from a man between 50 and 59 years old who received an inactivated influenza vaccine.

The V call is TRBV7-9, the J call TRBJ1-1; no reliable D call. The CDR3 runs to 12 residues. Deletions cut 5 bases from V and 5 bases from J, with 9 bases between. Germline CDR1 reads SEHNR; CDR2 reads FQNEAQ (reference sequence). CDR3 bases: TGTGCCAGCAGCCCCAGCGGGACTGAAGCTTTCTTT. Encoded protein: CASSPSGTEAFF.

J is TRBJ2-1 and V is TRBV18, with D perhaps TRBD1 (6 bases). Germline loops: CDR1 KGHSH, CDR2 LQKENI. The CDR3 covers 17 residues. Trimming left V 4 bases short and J 0 bases short, with 16 bases between. The CDR3 protein is CASSLQWGRGSYNEQFF. The CDR3 DNA follows: TGTGCCAGCTCACTCCAATGGGGCAGGGGCTCCTACAATGAGCAGTTCTTC.

This clonotype was found many times. V usage is TRBV27 and J usage is TRBJ2-7, with 7 bases aligning to TRBD1. The germline CDR1 and CDR2 sequences are MNHEY and SMNVEV (reference sequence). Losses at the gene ends were 5 bases for V and 4 bases for J; bases not matched to a gene: 11. This CDR3 comprises 15 residues. The CDR3 reads CASSPYRGPLYEQYF. The CDR3 DNA reads TGTGCCAGCAGTCCGTACAGGGGCCCCCTGTACGAGCAGTACTTC.

This clonotype came up many times. The chain is built from TRBV4-2 and TRBJ1-6; 7 bases are a match to TRBD1. Germline V gene lookup returns CDR1 LGHNA and CDR2 YNFKEQ. J was trimmed by 8 bases and V by 0 bases; bases with no gene match: 10. The CDR3 spans 17 residues. CDR3 coding DNA: TGTGCCAGCAGCCAAGATTTGGCGGCCAGGGGGGATTCACCCCTCCACTTT. Translation gives CASSQDLAARGDSPLHF.

The CDR3 reads CASSWGPTSGYEQYF. In DNA form, the CDR3 reads TGTGCCAGCAGTTGGGGCCCTACTAGTGGCTACGAGCAGTACTTC. The J gene is TRBJ2-7, the V gene TRBV28, with D perhaps assigned TRBD1 or TRBD2 (5 bases each). Trimming shortened V by 4 bases and J by 3 bases, and 16 bases separated the two germline ends. The CDR3 is made up of 15 amino acids. Germline CDR1 and CDR2: MDHEN and SYDVKM.

The V and J genes are TRBV5-1 and TRBJ1-1; 8 positions match TRBD1. The CDR3 sequence is 13 residues long. Per the germline V gene, CDR1 is SGHRS and CDR2 is YFSETQ. V lost 8 bases and J lost 5; bases outside the gene matches: 8. The CDR3 reads CASLQGEGTEAFF. CDR3 coding DNA: TGCGCCAGTTTACAGGGGGAGGGGACTGAAGCTTTCTTT.

The table lists this clonotype with a count of one. The chain has TRBV6-1 and TRBJ2-1, with D uncertain. V gave up 2 bases and J gave up 4 bases, with 12 bases separating them. Germline lookup yields CDR1 MNHNS and CDR2 SASEGT. The CDR3 length is 15 residues. CDR3 in amino acids: CASSERVELYNEQFF. The CDR3 nucleotides are TGTGCCAGCAGTGAACGGGTGGAGCTGTACAATGAGCAGTTCTTC.

The chain has TRBV27 and TRBJ1-1; D uncertain. Trimming removed 5 bases at V and 1 base at J, with 11 bases between. The germline gives CDR1 MNHEY, CDR2 SMNVEV (reference sequence). The CDR3 runs to 14 residues. CDR3 amino acids: CASSAREQNTEAFF. The CDR3 region has the DNA TGTGCCAGCAGTGCCCGGGAGCAGAACACTGAAGCTTTCTTT.

This clonotype was picked up a small number of times. The rearrangement joins TRBV3-1 to TRBJ2-1; the match to TRBD1 covers 10 bases. J lost 7 bases, V lost 3 bases, and 15 bases had no gene match. The germline V gene encodes CDR1 LGHDT and CDR2 YNNKEL (reference sequence). CDR3 length equals 18 residues. This CDR3 reads CASSQQVPGTGVVNEQFF. CDR3 nucleotide sequence: TGTGCCAGCAGCCAGCAGGTCCCTGGGACAGGGGTGGTTAATGAGCAGTTCTTC.